One and the same sample provided the 27 T cell receptor beta chains below, sequenced in a study of T-cell reconstitution after alpha-beta-depleted transplantation in children. Unique molecular identifiers were built into the TCRbeta library. MiXCR, run by TCRdb on the PCR reads, gives a single entry per CDR3 protein. The sample holds about 120,000 distinct CDR3 sequences, 10% seen once. The input for sequencing was PBMCs, taken before TCRalphabeta/CD19-depleted stem cell transplant. The receptors were sampled from a boy aged 2-9 years with acute lymphoblastic leukemia, due to receive a stem cell transplant.

J is TRBJ2-7 and V is TRBV3-1; unclear D gene. The CDR3 length is 13 residues. The germline CDR1 and CDR2 sequences are LGHDT and YNNKEL (reference sequence). Trimming cost V 0 bases and J 1 base, with 4 bases left between them. DNA for the CDR3: TGTGCCAGCAGCCAAGATATTTCCTACGAGCAGTACTTC. This translates into CASSQDISYEQYF.

This clonotype was seen a few times. The rearrangement joins TRBV6-5 to TRBJ1-1; 10 nucleotides match TRBD1. The length of the CDR3 is 17 residues. The V and J ends lost 7 bases and 6 bases, in that order; junction bases with no gene match: 17. From germline, CDR1 is MNHEY and CDR2 SVGAGI. The CDR3: CASTKRGQGPPGAEAFF. The CDR3 DNA follows: TGTGCCAGCACCAAGAGGGGACAGGGGCCGCCCGGGGCTGAAGCTTTCTTT.

In this sample, this clonotype turned up many times. The V call is TRBV7-2, the J call TRBJ2-1, with D uncertain. The CDR3 length is 16 residues. V was cut by 0 bases and J by 6 bases, with 15 bases left in between. CDR1 and CDR2 (germline): SGHTA, FQGNSA. The CDR3 is CASSLALATAPNEQFF. CDR3 DNA sequence: TGTGCCAGCAGCTTAGCGCTGGCCACTGCACCCAATGAGCAGTTCTTC.

The chain uses TRBV5-1 and TRBJ2-1, with D unresolved. Germline assignment: CDR1 SGHRS and CDR2 YFSETQ. CDR3 length: 14 residues. Trimming removed 0 bases from V and 6 bases from J, with 10 bases in between. In nucleotides, the CDR3 is TGCGCCAGCAGCTTGGTAGTAGCCTCCAATGAGCAGTTCTTC. This sequence encodes CASSLVVASNEQFF.

This clonotype was recorded at least ten times. The chain is built from TRBV25-1 and TRBJ2-5; a possible D gene is TRBD2 (7 bases). From germline, CDR1 is MGHDK and CDR2 SYGVNS. The CDR3 has 14 residues. With 6 bases removed from V and 1 base from J, the gap between germline ends came to 12 bases. In DNA, the CDR3 is TGTGCCAGCAGAGGGGGGGGTCCCCAAGAGACCCAGTACTTC. This codes for CASRGGGPQETQYF.

The V and J genes are TRBV24-1 and TRBJ1-2, with 9 bases fitting TRBD1. The CDR3 is made up of 17 amino acids. V was clipped by 4 bases and J by 8 bases; unmatched bases: 16. The germline V gene encodes CDR1 KGHDR and CDR2 SFDVKD. The CDR3 sequence is CATSETPGTGPSRGYTF. Written as DNA, the CDR3 is TGTGCCACCAGTGAAACACCCGGGACAGGGCCTTCGAGAGGCTACACCTTC.

This clonotype was counted at least ten times. This chain connects TRBV15 to TRBJ2-7; maybe TRBD1 (5 bases). V was cut by 2 bases and J by 6 bases, with 20 bases left in between. Germline lookup yields CDR1 LNHNV and CDR2 YYDKDF (reference sequence). This CDR3 has 16 amino acids. CDR3 amino acids: CATSRTASSGQGEQYF. The CDR3 DNA reads as TGTGCCACCAGCAGAACCGCCTCGTCTGGACAAGGCGAGCAGTACTTC.

The genes are TRBV1 and TRBJ1-5. TRBV1 is marked as a pseudogene. The CDR3 sequence is 9 residues long. CDR3 sequence: CGSNQPQHF. The DNA for the CDR3 is TGCGGTAGCAATCAGCCCCAGCATTTT.

This clonotype was detected only a few times. A junction boundary mismatches the germline segment, possibly from a read error. Here the CDR3 reads CASSLFHF. The DNA of the CDR3 is TGTGCCAGCAGCTTATTCCATTTT. The rearrangement joins TRBV7-8 to TRBJ1-3; D not resolved. Germline assignment: CDR1 SGHVS and CDR2 FQNEAQ. This CDR3 spans 8 amino acids.

The chain recombines TRBV7-9 with TRBJ2-1, with 8 bases fitting TRBD1. Germline CDR1 is SEHNR and CDR2 is FQNEAQ (reference sequence). Trimming at V came to 4 bases and at J to 7 bases, leaving 6 bases not matched to a gene. The CDR3 runs 14 residues. CDR3 DNA: TGTGCCAGCAGCTCCGACAGGGGTGGTAATGAGCAGTTCTTC. It specifies CASSSDRGGNEQFF.

This clonotype appeared a few times. V usage is TRBV7-8 and J usage is TRBJ2-1, with 13 bases aligning to TRBD2. Trimming at V came to 5 bases and at J to 8 bases, leaving 6 bases not matched to a gene. Germline assignment: CDR1 SGHVS and CDR2 FQNEAQ. CDR3 length: 15 amino acids. The CDR3 sequence is CASSGTSGRADEQFF. The CDR3 nucleotides are TGTGCCAGCAGCGGAACTAGCGGGAGGGCCGATGAGCAGTTCTTC. Full variable domain (rest looked up from reference TRBV7-8 and TRBJ2-1): GAGVSQSPRYKVAKRGQDVALRCDPISGHVSLFWYQQALGQGPEFLTYFQNEAQLDKSGLPSDRFFAERPEGSVSTLKIQRTQQEDSAVYLCASSGTSGRADEQFFGPGTRLTVL.

The rearrangement uses TRBV30 and TRBJ2-2, with 7 bases lining up with TRBD2. CDR1 is GTSNPN, CDR2 SVGIG, per germline (reference sequence). The CDR3 sequence is 13 residues long. Trimming removed 3 bases from V and 6 bases from J; junction bases left unmatched: 4. The CDR3 nucleotides read TGTGCCTGGAGCTATACTAGCGCCGGGGAGCTGTTTTTT. Encoded protein: CAWSYTSAGELFF.

Many counts were recorded for this clonotype. V is TRBV12-3 or TRBV12-4 and J is TRBJ2-5, with D unresolved. This CDR3 comprises 12 residues. V was shortened by 6 bases and J by 3 bases, with 8 bases between the two germline ends. The CDR3 DNA reads TGTGCCAGCAGCCCTCCTAAAGAGACCCAGTACTTC. Amino acid sequence: CASSPPKETQYF.

This chain links TRBV5-1 with TRBJ2-7; D call uncertain. CDR1 is SGHRS and CDR2 is YFSETQ in the germline V gene. The V end was cut by 0 bases, the J end by 4 bases, with 11 bases between. The CDR3 is 14 amino acids. The DNA for the CDR3 is TGCGCCAGCAGCTTGGGGTCTAGAAATTACGAGCAGTACTTC. It specifies CASSLGSRNYEQYF.

There are many counts of this clonotype. V gene TRBV7-6 combines with J gene TRBJ2-3; 12 nucleotides match TRBD2. V dropped 5 bases and J dropped 0; count of bases not matched to a gene: 6. Germline CDR1 SGHVS, CDR2 FNYEAQ. The CDR3 has 17 residues. The CDR3 loop reads CASSPLAGGTSTDTQYF. The CDR3 DNA reads as TGTGCCAGCAGCCCACTAGCGGGAGGTACTAGCACAGATACGCAGTATTTT.

This clonotype has only a few counts. The chain couples TRBV6-5 to TRBJ2-5; no reliable D call. The CDR3 runs 16 residues. CDR1 MNHEY and CDR2 SVGAGI come from the germline V gene. The V end was cut by 0 bases, the J end by 1 base, with 12 bases between. Written as DNA, the CDR3 is TGTGCCAGCAGTTACTCGAGGACGGCGGTCCAAGAGACCCAGTACTTC. As protein: CASSYSRTAVQETQYF.

This clonotype was detected many times. The junction departs from germline at one end; a sequencing error may be responsible. The rearrangement joins TRBV7-9 to TRBJ2-6; unclear D gene. CDR1 and CDR2 (germline): SEHNR, FQNEAQ (reference sequence). The CDR3 is made up of 15 amino acids. The CDR3 spells CASSLVGSGANVLTF. The CDR3 DNA is TGCGCCAGCAGCTTGGTAGGGTCTGGGGCCAACGTCCTGACTTTC.

Points on this clonotype: The conserved phenylalanine or tryptophan normally closing the CDR3 is absent here, so this likely arose from a read error. The chain uses TRBV6-5 and TRBJ1-6, with D hard to call. Trimming took off 0 bases at V and 0 bases at J, with 6 bases between the two ends. The CDR3 length is 16 residues. CDR1 is MNHEY, CDR2 SVGAGI, per germline. CDR3 region: CASSYSASSYNSPLHY. The DNA of the CDR3 is TGTGCCAGCAGTTACTCAGCGAGCTCCTATAATTCACCCCTCCACTAT.

V gene TRBV5-1 combines with J gene TRBJ2-1; 9 positions match TRBD2. The CDR3 length is 16 residues. Germline-derived CDR1 and CDR2 are SGHRS and YFSETQ. The V and J ends lost 4 bases and 4 bases, in that order; junction bases with no gene match: 9. The chain's CDR3 is CASSPSTSGTYNEQFF. For the CDR3, the DNA is TGCGCCAGCAGCCCCTCGACTAGCGGCACTTACAATGAGCAGTTCTTC.

The rearrangement links TRBV4-1 to TRBJ2-5; 10 nucleotides agree with TRBD1. V was pared by 4 bases and J by 1 base, with 6 bases of the junction left unmatched. The germline CDR1 and CDR2 sequences are MGHRA and YSYEKL. CDR3 length equals 16 residues. CDR3 loop: CASSPQGQGSQETQYF. In DNA form, the CDR3 reads TGCGCCAGCAGCCCCCAGGGACAGGGGTCCCAAGAGACCCAGTACTTC.

The CDR3 region is CASSPRRGALQETQYF. In nucleotides, the CDR3 is TGTGCCAGCAGCCCTCGCAGGGGGGCTTTACAAGAGACCCAGTACTTC. The chain combines TRBV7-8 with TRBJ2-5; a weak D match, TRBD1 (7 bases). V dropped 5 bases and J dropped 2 bases, with 18 bases sitting between them. Per the germline V gene, CDR1 is SGHVS and CDR2 is FQNEAQ. This CDR3 contains 16 residues.

This clonotype was seen only a few times. The chain employs TRBV7-8 and TRBJ2-3, with 9 bases that match TRBD2. The CDR3 contains 17 residues. Germline loops: CDR1 SGHVS, CDR2 FQNEAQ. Losses at the gene ends were 5 bases for V and 4 bases for J; bases not matched to a gene: 13. The chain's CDR3 is CASSRSRAGGPADTQYF. The CDR3 coding sequence is TGTGCCAGCAGCCGATCGAGAGCGGGAGGACCAGCAGATACGCAGTATTTT. The variable domain in full, with the rest retrieved from reference TRBV7-8 and TRBJ2-3, is GAGVSQSPRYKVAKRGQDVALRCDPISGHVSLFWYQQALGQGPEFLTYFQNEAQLDKSGLPSDRFFAERPEGSVSTLKIQRTQQEDSAVYLCASSRSRAGGPADTQYFGPGTRLTVL.

There are a few counts of this clonotype. The chain joins TRBV5-1 to TRBJ2-1, with 8 bases aligning to TRBD2. The V segment lost 4 bases and the J segment 6 bases; nucleotides outside the gene matches: 9. CDR1 and CDR2 (germline): SGHRS, YFSETQ. This CDR3 has 15 amino acids. The CDR3: CASSPGGVPSNEQFF. CDR3 DNA: TGCGCCAGCAGCCCGGGGGGGGTCCCTTCCAATGAGCAGTTCTTC.

This clonotype is labeled medium-sized. The chain carries TRBV27 and TRBJ2-7; 11 positions agree with TRBD2. With V trimmed by 6 bases and J by 4 bases, 8 bases remained unmatched. This CDR3 comprises 15 residues. The germline gives CDR1 MNHEY, CDR2 SMNVEV (reference sequence). The CDR3 DNA reads as TGTGCCAGCAGGGGTACTAGCGGGAGTATATACGAGCAGTACTTC. Translating it yields CASRGTSGSIYEQYF.

The table lists this clonotype with many counts. The rearrangement links TRBV25-1 to TRBJ1-1; 8 bases line up with TRBD1. V gave up 5 bases and J gave up 5 bases; unmatched junction bases: 7. Germline values: CDR1 MGHDK, CDR2 SYGVNS. The CDR3 has 14 residues. CDR3 bases: TGTGCCAGCAGTACCTCTACAGGGGGGACTGAAGCTTTCTTT. Protein product: CASSTSTGGTEAFF.

The table lists this clonotype with many counts. The chain employs TRBV5-1 and TRBJ2-5; TRBD1 agrees at 8 bases. The CDR3 has 15 amino acids. V trimming: 3 bases; J trimming: 0 bases; junction bases outside the gene matches: 4. The germline gives CDR1 SGHRS, CDR2 YFSETQ. This CDR3 reads CASSWMGQDQETQYF. The CDR3 bases are TGCGCCAGCAGCTGGATGGGACAGGACCAAGAGACCCAGTACTTC.

This chain uses TRBV20-1 with TRBJ1-1; TRBD1 agrees at 7 bases. The CDR3 is 14 residues long. Trimming at V came to 1 base and at J to 3 bases, leaving 5 bases not matched to a gene. The germline gives CDR1 DFQATT, CDR2 SNEGSKA (reference sequence). CDR3 region: CSARGQGGHTEAFF. CDR3 bases: TGCAGTGCTAGAGGACAGGGAGGTCACACTGAAGCTTTCTTT.